This T cell receptor (beta chain) comes out of a study of CD8 T cells in ankylosing spondylitis (TCRdb year 2017). For the study in its entirety: The study set out to find disease-linked TCR variants by profiling T cell receptor beta repertoires in ankylosing spondylitis patients and healthy donors. The full study cohort was made up of roughly 25 ankylosing spondylitis patients and more than 90 healthy donors. Peripheral blood was sampled, and synovial fluid was additionally collected from ankylosing spondylitis patients. Study-wide conclusions, independent of this receptor: The disease-linked clones had a CD8+ phenotype and were found at relatively low frequencies in peripheral blood. Blood from ankylosing spondylitis patients appeared to be characterized by a TCR beta motif made up of several highly homologous amino acid variants. The disease-linked clones were reported as significantly enriched in matched synovial fluid samples from ankylosing spondylitis patients. Some motif variants had previously been reported in the synovial fluid and blood of reactive arthritis patients, which suggests shared mechanisms of disease initiation.

This clonotype was counted ten times or more. It has no known antigen specificity. Base qualities are missing; no much larger clone stands one base away. The CDR3 numbers 13 residues from cysteine through phenylalanine. This entry keeps only the CDR3 DNA: 39 bases, framed from base 1. Looking up the germline V gene (reference sequence) yields CDR1 DFQATT and CDR2 SNEGSKA. The V and J ends are trimmed by 3 bases and 8 bases, leaving 14 bases between them. The reads were generated on an Illumina HiSeq 2500. Quantitative 5'-RACE with molecular barcodes was used to prepare TCR beta libraries. The authors' pipeline ran thus. To identify disease-linked TCR variants, a new computational method was used, one built on a probabilistic model of VDJ rearrangement. TCRdb reworked the public reads: Q25 trimming with fastp, MiXCR clone assembly, productive beta chains retained. Each entry merges the rows of one CDR3 protein and shows their most common DNA and genes. Clone size and V and J calls follow TCRdb, not the original study. This sample is represented by 150,000 to 200,000 distinct CDR3 sequences; 15% to 20% of them were singletons. The top ten hold approximately 4% of the sample.

The sequence derives from a male donor aged 5 to 30 with ankylosing spondylitis or in good health (not recorded which). Donor details come from another sample of the same person, matched by shared clones. The specimen sequenced was blood, either unsorted or a sorted T cell fraction (not recorded which). The sequence links TRBV20-1 to TRBJ2-1, with no confident D gene call. The bases read TGCAGTGCTAGCCGCGACTCGAGCGATGAGCAGTTCTTC. Its product reads: CSASRDSSDEQFF.